This TCR beta chain was recorded in a study of vaccination effects on CD4 cells after COVID-19. Study results and limitations: Marked clonal contraction of infection- and vaccine-induced clones was seen late after vaccination. Cross-reactivity with common cold coronaviruses was shown by only 1 of 255 vaccine-induced clones in healthy vaccinees.

Method: immunoSEQ multiplex PCR; TCRdb's copy keeps in-frame clones and lacks some. The sample records about 60,000 clones, 81% being singletons. V lost 4 bases and J 5 bases, leaving 18 bases between the germline ends. Germline V CDR1 and CDR2: SGHRS, YFSETQ. The length of the CDR3 is 15 residues. Before any sequencing was done, the ViraFEST assay used viral peptide pools to expand antigen-specific CD4+ T cells. Culturing for 10 to 11 days preceded CD4+ T cell isolation. In its sample, this clone was seen a few times. Its antigen is as yet unknown. This specimen was CD4+ T cells from PBMCs cultured with HCoV-229E spike peptides, taken before COVID-19 vaccination. The chain carries TRBV5-1 and TRBJ1-1, with D possibly TRBD1 on 6 matching bases. This receptor was taken from a human donor who received a COVID-19 vaccine. CDR3 DNA: TGCGCCAGCAGCACTCAGACAGGTATGATGACTGAAGCTTTCTTT. Translating it yields CASSTQTGMMTEAFF.